What follows are 9 T cell receptor beta chains derived from one specimen sequenced in a study of blood T cell repertoires in COVID-19 (TCRdb year 2020). Library preparation used the immunoSEQ multiplex PCR assay. This is the immuneACCESS table as TCRdb keeps it, with only in-frame sequences that have V and J called. A part of the clones is gone; compared with another copy, unresolved V genes explain less than half, and the rest is unexplained. For this sample there are a few hundred thousand clones; around 75% appear just once. Clones ranked in the top ten supply approximately 5.3% of the sample. The material sequenced was peripheral blood. These receptor sequences come from a human donor in a cohort sampled during active COVID-19.

This clone appeared a single time. This chain uses TRBV6-6 with TRBJ2-3; 11 bases agree with TRBD2. Germline V gene sequence: CDR1 MNHNY, CDR2 SVGAGI (reference sequence). CDR3 length equals 14 residues. V shed 10 bases and J 5 bases; nucleotides not matched to a gene: 8. The CDR3 sequence: CATELAGEGDTQYF. The CDR3 coding sequence is TGTGCCACCGAACTAGCGGGAGAGGGAGATACGCAGTATTTT.

The chain has TRBV7-2 and TRBJ2-7; TRBD2 matches 14 bases. CDR1 SGHTA and CDR2 FQGNSA come from the germline V gene. This CDR3 has 15 amino acids. V lost 6 bases, J lost 2 bases, and 3 bases stayed unmatched. The CDR3 loop reads CASSGLAGGAYEQYF. CDR3 bases: TGTGCCAGCAGTGGACTAGCGGGAGGAGCCTACGAGCAGTACTTC.

This sequence joins TRBV7-9 and TRBJ2-7; D gene uncertain. This CDR3 region has 12 residues. Germline lookup yields CDR1 SEHNR and CDR2 FQNEAQ (reference sequence). Trimming removed 2 bases from V and 5 bases from J, with 7 bases in between. The CDR3 is CASSLLQDEQYF. Here the CDR3 DNA reads TGTGCCAGCAGCTTACTTCAGGACGAGCAGTACTTC.

The chain joins TRBV9 to TRBJ2-1; 8 nucleotides line up with TRBD2. Per the germline V gene, CDR1 is SGDLS and CDR2 is YYNGEE. Trimming took 3 bases from V and 3 from J; bases not matched to a gene: 8. There are 16 residues in the CDR3. Here the CDR3 DNA reads TGTGCCAGCAGCGAGGGGCAGCGGGAGAACTACAATGAGCAGTTCTTC. It codes for CASSEGQRENYNEQFF.

The rearrangement joins TRBV6-5 to TRBJ2-5; D may be TRBD1 (5 bases). V was clipped by 2 bases and J by 4 bases, with 5 bases between them. Germline CDR1 and CDR2: MNHEY and SVGAGI. This CDR3 comprises 12 residues. CDR3 in amino acids: CASSYRGETQYF. CDR3 nucleotides: TGTGCCAGCAGTTACAGGGGAGAGACCCAGTACTTC.

This chain uses TRBV28 with TRBJ2-3, with D possibly matching TRBD1 (5 bases). This CDR3 region has 16 residues. Trimming pared 2 bases from V and 2 bases from J, leaving 14 bases between. Germline CDR1 is MDHEN and CDR2 is SYDVKM. The CDR3 spells CASSLRPGRFTDTQYF. CDR3 in DNA: TGTGCCAGCAGTTTACGGCCAGGGCGTTTCACAGATACGCAGTATTTT.

A single count supports this clone. This chain joins TRBV27 and TRBJ1-1; TRBD1 matches 8 bases. This CDR3 is 14 amino acids long. Trimming at V came to 6 bases and at J to 8 bases, leaving 11 bases not matched to a gene. The germline V gene encodes CDR1 MNHEY and CDR2 SMNVEV (reference sequence). Written as DNA, the CDR3 is TGTGCCAGCAGAAGATCAGGGGGCAGGGAGGAAGCTTTCTTT. It codes for CASRRSGGREEAFF.

This clone occurred a few times. This chain links TRBV2 with TRBJ1-1; D is uncertain. Trimming left V 7 bases short and J 3 bases short, with 15 bases between. The CDR3 length is 14 residues. The germline V gene encodes CDR1 SNHLY and CDR2 FYNNEI. CDR3 sequence reads: CASIYEERDTEAFF. CDR3 bases: TGTGCCAGCATATACGAGGAGAGGGACACTGAAGCTTTCTTT. The variable domain in full, with the rest retrieved from reference TRBV2 and TRBJ1-1, is EPEVTQTPSHQVTQMGQEVILRCVPISNHLYFYWYRQILGQKVEFLVSFYNNEISEKSEIFDDQFSVERPDGSNFTLKIRSTKLEDSAMYFCASIYEERDTEAFFGQGTRLTVV.

V and J are TRBV5-1 and TRBJ2-1; D is perhaps TRBD2 (6 bases). This CDR3 has 14 amino acids. V lost 4 bases to trimming and J lost 10 bases, with 18 bases between them. Germline V CDR1 and CDR2: SGHRS, YFSETQ. The CDR3 protein is CASSGEAGLKEQFF. The CDR3 DNA follows: TGCGCCAGCAGCGGGGAGGCAGGGCTCAAAGAGCAGTTCTTC.